This is a list of T cell receptor beta chains from one sample in a study of cytomegalovirus exposure and HLA in healthy donors. Clones were sequenced by immunoSEQ multiplex PCR, and TCRdb holds only the in-frame ones, with some missing. In total, the table holds 100,000 to 150,000 clones. Sequencing was performed on PBMCs. Receptor source: a man aged 18-30 years in good health and CMV-seronegative. The CDR3 runs from the conserved cysteine through the conserved F or W. D genes are given only for firm matches.

V gene	D gene	CDR3 length	J gene	CDR3 protein	CDR3 DNA
TRBV4-1	TRBD1	16	TRBJ1-3	CASSQGQGASGNTIYF	TGCGCCAGCAGCCAAGGACAGGGGGCCTCTGGAAACACCATATATTTT
TRBV7-8	NA	17	TRBJ1-2	CASSLAQPGGGLGGYTF	TGTGCCAGCAGCTTAGCGCAACCCGGCGGGGGGCTCGGTGGCTACACCTTC
TRBV6-4	NA	15	TRBJ2-7	CASTLWGRDSYEQYF	TGTGCCAGCACCCTTTGGGGCAGGGATTCCTACGAGCAGTACTTC
TRBV10-1	TRBD1	15	TRBJ2-3	CASSIGTGWSDTQYF	TGCGCCAGCAGTATTGGGACAGGGTGGTCTGATACGCAGTATTTT
TRBV6-5	TRBD2	15	TRBJ2-1	CASSHGLEGYNEQFF	TGCGCCAGCAGCCACGGACTAGAGGGATACAATGAGCAGTTCTTC
TRBV7-9	NA	16	TRBJ2-1	CASSRDWTSARNEQFF	TGTGCCAGCAGTAGAGATTGGACATCCGCTAGGAATGAGCAGTTCTTC
TRBV10-2	TRBD1	15	TRBJ1-5	CASRQQGVSYQPQHF	TGCGCCAGCAGACAACAGGGGGTTTCTTATCAGCCCCAGCATTTT
TRBV6-5	TRBD1	15	TRBJ2-1	CASSYSTGSYNEQFF	TGTGCCAGCAGTTACTCGACAGGGTCGTACAATGAGCAGTTCTTC
TRBV5-4	NA	11	TRBJ2-1	CASSSGGEQFF	TGTGCCAGCAGCTCGGGGGGCGAGCAGTTCTTC
TRBV6-5	NA	13	TRBJ2-1	CASSLRMRNEQFF	TGTGCCAGCAGCCTCCGAATGCGTAATGAGCAGTTCTTC
TRBV5-1	NA	12	TRBJ1-1	CASSLVNAEAFF	TGCGCCAGCAGCTTGGTTAATGCTGAAGCTTTCTTT
TRBV5-6	TRBD1	13	TRBJ2-7	CASRRTGVYEQYF	TGTGCCAGCAGACGGACAGGTGTCTACGAGCAGTACTTC
TRBV19	TRBD1	15	TRBJ1-2	CASSISGGGIYGYTF	TGTGCCAGTAGTATCTCAGGGGGTGGAATCTATGGCTACACCTTC
TRBV9	NA	14	TRBJ1-1	CASSVTDRNTEAFF	TGTGCCAGCAGCGTTACAGACAGGAACACTGAAGCTTTCTTT
TRBV28	NA	14	TRBJ2-4	CASISPSPGNIQYF	TGTGCCAGCATCTCCCCCAGCCCGGGAAACATTCAGTACTTC
TRBV11-2	TRBD1	14	TRBJ1-2	CATQGAGSNYGYTF	TGTGCCACCCAGGGGGCAGGATCCAACTATGGCTACACCTTC
TRBV6-1	NA	16	TRBJ1-3	CASSEAIGAQGNTIYF	TGTGCCAGCAGTGAAGCTATAGGGGCGCAGGGAAACACCATATATTTT
TRBV7-3	NA	15	TRBJ2-2	CASSPRGGGAGELFF	TGTGCCAGCAGCCCCAGAGGGGGCGGGGCCGGGGAGCTGTTTTTT
TRBV28	NA	15	TRBJ2-5	CASSLSGVYQETQYF	TGTGCCAGCAGTTTGAGTGGAGTTTATCAAGAGACCCAGTACTTC
TRBV27	TRBD2	14	TRBJ2-7	CASSSAAGAREQYF	TGTGCCAGCAGTTCCGCAGCGGGAGCAAGGGAGCAGTACTTC
TRBV19	NA	15	TRBJ2-2	CASSIDGRGTGELFF	TGTGCCAGTAGTATAGACGGACGGGGGACCGGGGAGCTGTTTTTT
TRBV5-1	TRBD1	14	TRBJ1-2	CASSLGDRVRGYTF	TGCGCCAGCAGCTTGGGGGACAGGGTTCGGGGCTACACCTTC
TRBV2	NA	14	TRBJ2-7	CASSESAGPYEQYF	TGTGCCAGCAGTGAATCCGCAGGGCCGTACGAGCAGTACTTC
TRBV5-1	NA	17	TRBJ2-2	CASSFDPTGNLAGELFF	TGCGCCAGCAGCTTCGACCCCACAGGGAATTTAGCCGGGGAGCTGTTTTTT
TRBV18	TRBD2	19	TRBJ2-1	CASSPYTSGRGLRGNEQFF	TGTGCCAGCTCACCATATACTAGCGGGAGAGGTCTACGAGGGAATGAGCAGTTCTTC
TRBV5-6	NA	14	TRBJ1-2	CASSYGLTNYGYTF	TGTGCCAGCAGCTATGGGCTGACTAACTATGGCTACACCTTC
TRBV5-6	TRBD1	15	TRBJ1-4	CASSPRQGGDEKLFF	TGTGCCAGCAGCCCTCGACAGGGCGGGGATGAAAAACTGTTTTTT
TRBV5-1	TRBD2	17	TRBJ2-2	CASSPGVLAGVSGELFF	TGCGCCAGCAGCCCTGGGGTACTAGCGGGAGTATCTGGGGAGCTGTTTTTT
TRBV28	TRBD1	16	TRBJ2-6	CASSPPGGAGANVLTF	TGTGCCAGCAGTCCCCCAGGGGGCGCTGGGGCCAACGTCCTGACTTTC
TRBV9	NA	13	TRBJ1-1	CASSVVTFTEAFF	TGTGCCAGCAGCGTAGTCACTTTCACTGAAGCTTTCTTT
TRBV25-1	NA	14	TRBJ1-2	CASSSMGSSYGYTF	TGTGCCAGCAGTTCGATGGGCAGTAGCTATGGCTACACCTTC
TRBV19	TRBD1	16	TRBJ1-5	CASSPLTGGNIQPQHF	TGTGCCAGTAGCCCCTTAACAGGGGGCAACATTCAGCCCCAGCATTTT
TRBV9	NA	14	TRBJ1-2	CASSLEGQVYGYTF	TGTGCCAGCAGCCTCGAGGGACAAGTCTATGGCTACACCTTC
TRBV11-2	NA	13	TRBJ1-3	CASSSVRRNTIYF	TGTGCCAGCAGCTCAGTTCGGCGGAACACCATATATTTT
TRBV5-6	NA	14	TRBJ1-5	CASSLAEAHQPQHF	TGTGCCAGCAGCTTGGCGGAGGCGCATCAGCCCCAGCATTTT
TRBV6-1	NA	14	TRBJ2-3	CASSSRSGEDTQYF	TGTGCCAGCAGTTCAAGATCCGGGGAAGATACGCAGTATTTT
TRBV18	TRBD1	16	TRBJ1-2	CASSPQGQGRGYGYTF	TGTGCCAGCTCACCACAAGGACAGGGTCGGGGCTATGGCTACACCTTC
TRBV28	NA	12	TRBJ2-7	CASRNRAYEQYF	TGTGCCAGCAGGAACAGGGCCTACGAGCAGTACTTC
TRBV5-1	NA	14	TRBJ1-5	CASSLDWGGEPQHF	TGCGCCAGCAGCTTGGACTGGGGGGGAGAGCCCCAGCATTTT
TRBV19	NA	14	TRBJ1-1	CASNPGQGSTEAFF	TGTGCCAGTAATCCCGGGCAGGGCTCAACTGAAGCTTTCTTT
TRBV27	TRBD2	15	TRBJ2-7	CASSPGLAGIYEQYF	TGTGCCAGCAGTCCCGGACTAGCGGGGATCTACGAGCAGTACTTC